The clone carrying this T cell receptor beta chain was counted only a few times. The target antigen is unknown. TCR alpha and beta CDR3 regions were amplified from RNA using iRepertoire nested multiplex PCR. TCRdb used MiXCR to reprocess the multiplex PCR reads, holding one entry per CDR3 protein. The sample shows tens of thousands of distinct CDR3 sequences, about 25% of them seen only once. This specimen belongs to a study of glioma-infiltrating T cells. Findings and caveats of the study: CDR3 overlap between tissue and blood was very small.

The CDR3 sequence is 16 residues long. Germline values: CDR1 SGHNT, CDR2 YYREEE (reference sequence). V lost 4 bases, J lost 6 bases, and 11 bases stayed unmatched. The J gene is TRBJ2-1, the V gene TRBV5-4; 9 bases fit TRBD2. The receptor was derived from a human donor with low-grade glioma or glioblastoma, undergoing nonglioma brain surgery, or in good health (not recorded which). The sequenced sample consisted of glioma tissue, nonneoplastic brain tissue, or PBMCs (not recorded which). The CDR3 sequence: CASSPQAGGALNEQFF. CDR3 sequence (DNA): TGTGCCAGCAGCCCCCAAGCGGGGGGCGCCCTCAATGAGCAGTTCTTC. Full variable domain (remainder filled in from reference TRBV5-4 and TRBJ2-1): ETGVTQSPTHLIKTRGQQVTLRCSSQSGHNTVSWYQQALGQGPQFIFQYYREEENGRGNFPPRFSGLQFPNYSSELNVNALELDDSALYLCASSPQAGGALNEQFFGPGTRLTVL.